This TCR beta chain comes out of a study of T-cell memory formation after mild COVID-19. Germline CDR1 and CDR2: SGHTA and FQGNSA. V was clipped by 4 bases and J by 7 bases; unmatched bases: 11. The CDR3 is made up of 16 amino acids. TCRdb re-called the 5' RACE reads through MiXCR, storing one row per CDR3 protein. The sample comprises hundreds of thousands of distinct CDR3 sequences, approximately 19% of which are singletons, and about 11% rests with the top ten. This clonotype appeared a few times. What it binds is not known. Study-wide results and limits: The study detected some responding clones in pre-infection memory, suggesting cross-reactive memory joined.

The sequence was collected from an adult woman who had mild COVID-19 (a few samples of this study predate the infection). Cell type and time point are not known. V usage is TRBV7-2 and J usage is TRBJ2-1; the match to TRBD2 covers 9 bases. Sequenced material: PBMCs or a T cell subset sorted from them (not recorded which). CDR3 nucleotides: TGTGCCAGCAGCTCCATCAGCGGGAGGATGAAGAATGAGCAGTTCTTC. This gives the protein CASSSISGRMKNEQFF.